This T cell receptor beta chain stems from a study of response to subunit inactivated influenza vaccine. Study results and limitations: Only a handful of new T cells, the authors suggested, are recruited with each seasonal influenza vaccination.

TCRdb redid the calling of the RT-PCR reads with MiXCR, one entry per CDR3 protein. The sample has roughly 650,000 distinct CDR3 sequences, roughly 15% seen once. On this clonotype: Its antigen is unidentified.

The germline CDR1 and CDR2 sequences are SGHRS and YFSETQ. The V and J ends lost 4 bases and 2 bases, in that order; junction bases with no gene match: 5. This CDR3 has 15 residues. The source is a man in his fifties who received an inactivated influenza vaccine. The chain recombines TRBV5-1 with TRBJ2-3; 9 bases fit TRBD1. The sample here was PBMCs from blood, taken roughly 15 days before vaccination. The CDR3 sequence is CASSRQGEITDTQYF. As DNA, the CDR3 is TGCGCCAGCAGCCGACAGGGGGAGATCACAGATACGCAGTATTTT.